Given below is one T cell receptor beta chain in context. Clones were read by immunoSEQ multiplex PCR, and TCRdb kept only the in-frame ones, dropping some. The profile shows about 280,000 clones, roughly 85% of them singletons. The data originate from a study of blood T cell repertoires in COVID-19. Participants spanned ages about 18 to 95 years and resided in about two dozen US areas. Germline CDR1 is SNHLY and CDR2 is FYNNEI. The CDR3 has 14 residues. V lost 6 bases to trimming and J lost 9 bases; unmatched junction nucleotides: 9. The receptor comes from a woman aged 45-65 years who had recovered from COVID-19. The gene calls are TRBV2 and TRBJ1-5, with 9 bases lining up with TRBD1. The sample comprised PBMCs or T cells enriched from blood (not recorded which). CDR3 in DNA: TGTGCCAGCAGGGGGACAGGGATAGTAGGGCCCCAGCATTTT. Translating gives CASRGTGIVGPQHF.